This T cell receptor (beta chain) was captured by sequencing in a study of immune aging and cytomegalovirus after organ transplant listed by TCRdb under 2021. Study-level background: All transplant recipients received three-drug immunosuppression with prednisone, tacrolimus, and mycophenolate.

As to this clonotype: Its antigen is currently not known. Base qualities are not recorded, but no much larger clone differs from it by a single base.

CDR1 and CDR2, per the germline V gene (reference sequence), are MNHEY and SMNVEV. Cut back by 4 bases and 3 bases, the V and J ends lie 9 bases apart. Including cysteine and phenylalanine, the CDR3 has 14 amino acids. Here the CDR3 DNA is all that survives: 42 bases in frame from base 1. The library was made by single-cell sequencing. The sample was run on an Illumina NovaSeq 6000. For cell capture and library preparation, the team used the BD Rhapsody Targeted mRNA and AbSeq Reagent Kit in a microwell format. Libraries covered TCR, sample tags, AbSeq, and targeted mRNA from the Human T-Cell Expression Panel plus custom TOX and TOX2 primers. An Illumina NovaSeq was used to sequence the libraries. In the original analysis: The analysis covered fewer than 13,000 cells in total, of which 7,000 to 8,500 were CD8 T cells and about 4,500 were CD8 T cells with an identifiable TCR CDR3. Raw data were processed with the BD Rhapsody Targeted Analysis Pipeline with V(D)J processing on the Seven Bridges Genomics platform. SeqGeq 1.6.0 was used for quality control, Sample Tag demultiplexing with Lex-BDSMK, clone identification with VDJ Explorer, and Seurat clustering. Clones comprising <1% of CD8 T cells were considered non-expanded; clones comprising >2.5% of the sample were considered clonal expansions. The raw public data were reprocessed by TCRdb itself: fastp quality trimming at Q25, MiXCR clonotype calling, in-frame beta chains only. Every entry covers one CDR3 protein and lists the most common genes and DNA from its rows. For this entry, the V and J calls and clone size follow TCRdb and not the study's own pipeline. Counted in this sample were approximately 22,000 distinct CDR3 sequences; roughly a third of them appeared once. Jointly, the top ten make up about 25% of the sample.

Summary of the overall study and its limitations: Post-transplant increases in aged-phenotype cells were observed regardless of clone size, following viremia and occurring earlier in large clones (days 200-264) than in small clones. Since the sequencing data did not include a CD57 measurement, a conservative gene-based definition of aging was used in its place. Large clones contained a bigger proportion of TEMRA cells, and over time the seven largest clones (around 1,800 cells) picked up aged and TEMRA cells and lost TCM cells.

The time point label here, explained by the study, means: five sample-tagged time points from pre-transplant (day -1) to day 368 post-transplant, pooled. Thawed PBMC were stimulated with a CMV IE-1 overlapping peptide library for about 11 hours, with no transport inhibitors added. After thawing, cells were rested overnight and were then stimulated in R10 medium with CD28/CD49d costimulation. The IE-1 peptide library was composed of 15-amino-acid peptides with overlaps of 11 amino acids. Samples from each time point were barcoded using BD Single-Cell Multiplexing Kit Sample Tags, then pooled and stained with sorting antibodies plus oligo-conjugated anti-CD45RA. A BD FACSAria III was used to sort CMV-responsive CD8+CD137+ and CD4+CD154+ T cells at 4-way purity. Blood samples were drawn into EDTA vacutainers and processed by Ficoll gradient within 1-24 hours.

In this chain, TRBV27 is recombined with TRBJ2-2; the D call is tentative, TRBD1 or TRBD2, as each matches 6 bases. The sequenced sample was CMV peptide-activated CD4+ and CD8+ T cells sorted from blood, obtained at five time points, pooled. Reading the label with the study, this specimen's cell subset or site is: sorted CD8+CD137+ and CD4+CD154+ T cells after about 12 h CMV IE-1 peptide stimulation. This receptor was taken from a female donor who had a heart transplant and CMV viremia. The CDR3 loop reads CASSSRGHTGELFF. The DNA reads TGTGCCAGCAGTTCCCGGGGGCACACCGGGGAGCTGTTTTTT.